This T cell receptor beta chain was sequenced in a study of lymphopenia after photon versus proton radiotherapy (dated by TCRdb to about 2019). Context from the whole study: The immunological effects of photon versus proton radiation therapy were compared in patients with gastrointestinal tumors who developed high-grade lymphopenia. The study was designed to characterize how the impact on the immune system differs between the two radiation modalities. The 15 to 25 patients in the cohort had gastrointestinal tumors, were treated with either photon or proton therapy, and subsequently developed lymphopenia.

This clone has only one observation. Its antigen specificity is not known. No much larger clonotype is one base removed from it; base qualities were not supplied. General findings and caveats noted by the study authors: Across the cohort, an inverse correlation was found between a larger post-nadir drop in TCR diversity and overall survival time among patients who died. Relative stability during treatment was observed in proton-treated patients, whereas loss of naive T cells and TCR diversity and gain of effector/memory populations were observed in photon-treated patients. The authors looked at the survival association only in patients who died, and they framed better survival with proton therapy as a possibility rather than a demonstrated result. After the lymphocyte count nadir, oligoclonal expansion, especially of CD8+ Temra cells, was observed in photon-treated repertoires, and the drop in diversity was driven by this expansion.

Library preparation used the immunoSEQ multiplex PCR assay. T cell repertoires were profiled with deep sequencing of rearranged TCR beta loci together with multiparametric flow cytometry. Sourced from immuneACCESS, this table was stored by TCRdb with only in-frame sequences that have V and J called. A share of the clones is absent; for the studies checked, an unresolved V gene accounts for under half, and the remainder has no known explanation. This sample holds some 20,000 clones; 84% were observed only once. The ten top clones hold over 2.5% of the sample. Its CDR3 holds 18 amino acids, cysteine through phenylalanine. The kept DNA is CDR3 alone, 54 bases in frame from the first base. CDR1 and CDR2, looked up from the germline V gene, are ENHRY and SYGVKD. Deletion took 0 bases off V and 3 bases off J, with a span of 19 bases between the germline ends.

The sequencing used peripheral blood, collected from a patient treated with photon-based radiotherapy. The V gene is TRBV10-3 and the J gene is TRBJ2-3; a tentative D match to TRBD2 spans 6 bases. This sequence originates from a woman between 50 and 59 years old with pancreatic cancer. The sequenced DNA: TGTGCCATCAGTGAGTCGACGTCGCAGGGACGGGGGACAGATACGCAGTATTTT. Its translation reads: CAISESTSQGRGTDTQYF.